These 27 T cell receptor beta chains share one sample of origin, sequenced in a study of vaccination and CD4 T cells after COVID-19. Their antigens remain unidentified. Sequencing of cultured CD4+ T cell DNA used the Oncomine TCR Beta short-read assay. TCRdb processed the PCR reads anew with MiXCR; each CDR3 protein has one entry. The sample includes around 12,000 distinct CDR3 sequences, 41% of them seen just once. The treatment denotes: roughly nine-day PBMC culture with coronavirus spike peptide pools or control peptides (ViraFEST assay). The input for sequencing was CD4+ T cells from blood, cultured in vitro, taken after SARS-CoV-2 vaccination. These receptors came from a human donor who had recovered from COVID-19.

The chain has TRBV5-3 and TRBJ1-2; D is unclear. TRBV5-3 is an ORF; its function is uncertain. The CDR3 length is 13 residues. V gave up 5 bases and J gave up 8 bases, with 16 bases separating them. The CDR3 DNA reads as TGTGCCAGAAGTGAGGACCCACGAAAGGGCTACACCTTC. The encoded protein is CARSEDPRKGYTF.

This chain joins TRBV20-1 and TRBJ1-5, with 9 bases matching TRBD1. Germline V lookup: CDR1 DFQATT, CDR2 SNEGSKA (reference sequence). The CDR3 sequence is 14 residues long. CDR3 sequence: CSGKQGAVNQPQHF. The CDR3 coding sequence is TGCAGCGGCAAACAGGGGGCGGTCAATCAGCCCCAGCATTTT.

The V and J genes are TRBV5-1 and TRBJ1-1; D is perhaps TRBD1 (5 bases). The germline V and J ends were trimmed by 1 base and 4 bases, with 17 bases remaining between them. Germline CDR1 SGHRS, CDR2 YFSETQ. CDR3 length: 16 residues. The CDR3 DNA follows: TGCGCCAGCAGCTTGCTCGGGGGAGAGGGGAGCACTGAAGCTTTCTTT. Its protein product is CASSLLGGEGSTEAFF.

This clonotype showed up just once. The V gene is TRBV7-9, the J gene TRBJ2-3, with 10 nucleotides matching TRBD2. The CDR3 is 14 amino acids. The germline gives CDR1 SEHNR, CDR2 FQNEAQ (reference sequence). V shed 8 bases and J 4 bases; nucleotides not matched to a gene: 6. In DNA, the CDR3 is TGTGCCAGCGGCCCTAGCGGGGGCCCAGATACGCAGTATTTT. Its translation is CASGPSGGPDTQYF.

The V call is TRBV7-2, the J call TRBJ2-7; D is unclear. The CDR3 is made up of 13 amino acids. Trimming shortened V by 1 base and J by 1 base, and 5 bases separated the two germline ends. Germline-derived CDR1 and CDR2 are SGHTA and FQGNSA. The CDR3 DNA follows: TGTGCCAGCAGCTTAGAACGGTCCTACGAGCAGTACTTC. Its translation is CASSLERSYEQYF.

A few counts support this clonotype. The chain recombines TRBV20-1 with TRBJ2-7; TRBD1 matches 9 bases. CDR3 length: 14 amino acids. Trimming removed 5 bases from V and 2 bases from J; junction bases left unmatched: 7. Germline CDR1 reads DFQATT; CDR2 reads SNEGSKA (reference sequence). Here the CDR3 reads CSAHVRTGAYEQYF. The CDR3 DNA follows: TGCAGTGCTCACGTAAGGACAGGGGCCTACGAGCAGTACTTC.

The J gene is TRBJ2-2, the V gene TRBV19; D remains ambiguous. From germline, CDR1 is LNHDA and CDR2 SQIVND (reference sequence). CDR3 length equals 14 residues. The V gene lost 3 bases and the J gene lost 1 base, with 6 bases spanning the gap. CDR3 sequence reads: CASSISRNTGELFF. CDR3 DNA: TGTGCCAGTAGTATCAGTCGGAACACCGGGGAGCTGTTTTTT.

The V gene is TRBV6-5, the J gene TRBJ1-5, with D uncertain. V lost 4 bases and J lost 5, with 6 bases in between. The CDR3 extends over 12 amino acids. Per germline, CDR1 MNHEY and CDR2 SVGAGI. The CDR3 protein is CASSFHDQPQHF. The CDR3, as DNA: TGTGCCAGCAGTTTCCACGATCAGCCCCAGCATTTT.

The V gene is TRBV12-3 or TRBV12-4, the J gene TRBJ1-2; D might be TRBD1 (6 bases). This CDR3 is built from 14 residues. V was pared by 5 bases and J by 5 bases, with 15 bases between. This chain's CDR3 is CASSGGRTVYGYTF. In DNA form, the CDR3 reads TGTGCCAGCAGTGGGGGAAGGACAGTTTATGGCTACACCTTC.

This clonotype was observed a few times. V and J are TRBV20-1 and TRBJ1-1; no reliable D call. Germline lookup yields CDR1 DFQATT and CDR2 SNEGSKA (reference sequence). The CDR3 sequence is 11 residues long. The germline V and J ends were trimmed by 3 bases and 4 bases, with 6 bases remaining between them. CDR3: CSARVSTEAFF. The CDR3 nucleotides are TGCAGTGCTAGGGTAAGCACTGAAGCTTTCTTT.

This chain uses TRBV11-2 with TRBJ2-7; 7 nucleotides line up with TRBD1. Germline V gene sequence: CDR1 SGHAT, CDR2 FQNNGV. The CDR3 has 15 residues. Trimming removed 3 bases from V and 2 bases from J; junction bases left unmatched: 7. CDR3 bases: TGTGCCAGCAGCTTGGTCGGCGACAGGGCCTACGAGCAGTACTTC. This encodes CASSLVGDRAYEQYF.

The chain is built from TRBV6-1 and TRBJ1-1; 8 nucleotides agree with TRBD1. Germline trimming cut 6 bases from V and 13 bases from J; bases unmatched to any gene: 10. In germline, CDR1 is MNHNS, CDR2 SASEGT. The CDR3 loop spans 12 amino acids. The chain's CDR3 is CASSPGTGRLFF. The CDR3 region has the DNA TGTGCCAGCAGCCCCGGGACAGGCAGACTTTTCTTT.

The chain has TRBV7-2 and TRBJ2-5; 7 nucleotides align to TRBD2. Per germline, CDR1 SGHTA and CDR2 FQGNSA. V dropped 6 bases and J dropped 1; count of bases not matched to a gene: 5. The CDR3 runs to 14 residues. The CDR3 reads CASSRQRGQETQYF. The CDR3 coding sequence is TGTGCCAGCAGTCGGCAGCGGGGCCAAGAGACCCAGTACTTC.

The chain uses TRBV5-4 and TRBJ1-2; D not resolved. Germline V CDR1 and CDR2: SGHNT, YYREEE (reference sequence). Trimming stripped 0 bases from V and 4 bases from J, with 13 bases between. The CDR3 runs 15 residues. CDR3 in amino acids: CASSLGWKEGYGYTF. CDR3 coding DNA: TGTGCCAGCAGCTTGGGATGGAAAGAGGGCTATGGCTACACCTTC.

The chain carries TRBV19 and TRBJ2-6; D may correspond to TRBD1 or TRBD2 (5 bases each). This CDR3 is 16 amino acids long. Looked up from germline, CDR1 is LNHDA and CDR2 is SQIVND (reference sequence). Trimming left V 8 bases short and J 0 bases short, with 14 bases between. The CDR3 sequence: CASARDASSGANVLTF. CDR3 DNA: TGTGCCAGTGCCAGGGACGCTTCCTCTGGGGCCAACGTCCTGACTTTC. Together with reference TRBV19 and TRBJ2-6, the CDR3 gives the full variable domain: DGGITQSPKYLFRKEGQNVTLSCEQNLNHDAMYWYRQDPGQGLRLIYYSQIVNDFQKGDIAEGYSVSREKKESFPLTVTSAQKNPTAFYLCASARDASSGANVLTFGAGSRLTVL.

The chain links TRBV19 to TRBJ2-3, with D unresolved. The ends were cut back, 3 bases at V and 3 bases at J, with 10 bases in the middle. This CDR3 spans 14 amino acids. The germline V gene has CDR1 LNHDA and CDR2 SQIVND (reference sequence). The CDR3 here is CASSIATATDTQYF. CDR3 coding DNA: TGTGCCAGTAGTATCGCTACTGCGACAGATACGCAGTATTTT.

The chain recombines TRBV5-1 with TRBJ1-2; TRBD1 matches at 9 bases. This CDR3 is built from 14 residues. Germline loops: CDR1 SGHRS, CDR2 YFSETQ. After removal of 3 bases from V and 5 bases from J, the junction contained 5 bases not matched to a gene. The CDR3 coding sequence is TGCGCCAGCAGCTCAAGACAGGGGGGTTATGGCTACACCTTC. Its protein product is CASSSRQGGYGYTF.

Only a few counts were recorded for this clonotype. The CDR3 protein is CASSRGARVSGNTIYF. The DNA for the CDR3 is TGTGCCAGCAGTCGAGGGGCCAGGGTCTCTGGAAACACCATATATTTT. This sequence joins TRBV6-1 and TRBJ1-3; D possibly corresponds to TRBD1 (5 bases). With 5 bases removed from V and 0 bases from J, the gap between germline ends came to 14 bases. The CDR3 totals 16 residues. CDR1 and CDR2 from the germline V gene are MNHNS and SASEGT.

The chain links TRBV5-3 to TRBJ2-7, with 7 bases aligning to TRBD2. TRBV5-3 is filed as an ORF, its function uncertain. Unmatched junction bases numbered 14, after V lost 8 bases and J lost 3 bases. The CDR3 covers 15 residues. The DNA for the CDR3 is TGTGCCAGTCGCCCTGGGCGGGAGTCGATCTACGAGCAGTACTTC. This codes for CASRPGRESIYEQYF.

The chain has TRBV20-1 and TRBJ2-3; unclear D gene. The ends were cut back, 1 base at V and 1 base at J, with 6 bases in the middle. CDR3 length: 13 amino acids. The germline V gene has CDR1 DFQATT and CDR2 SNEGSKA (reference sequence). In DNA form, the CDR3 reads TGCAGTGCTAGAGTTCCAGGCACAGATACGCAGTATTTT. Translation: CSARVPGTDTQYF.

The CDR3 is CASTGSRNTEAFF. As DNA, the CDR3 is TGCGCCAGCACGGGGTCGAGGAACACTGAAGCTTTCTTT. The chain employs TRBV5-1 and TRBJ1-1; unclear D gene. Germline values: CDR1 SGHRS, CDR2 YFSETQ. Trimming shortened V by 6 bases and J by 1 base, and 10 bases separated the two germline ends. The CDR3 runs 13 residues.

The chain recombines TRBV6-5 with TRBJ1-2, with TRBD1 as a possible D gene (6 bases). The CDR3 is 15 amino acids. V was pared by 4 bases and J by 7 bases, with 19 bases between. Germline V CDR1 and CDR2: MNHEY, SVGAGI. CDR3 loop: CASSLRGGSLGGYTF. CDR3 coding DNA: TGTGCCAGCAGTTTGAGGGGGGGCTCCCTGGGTGGCTACACCTTC.

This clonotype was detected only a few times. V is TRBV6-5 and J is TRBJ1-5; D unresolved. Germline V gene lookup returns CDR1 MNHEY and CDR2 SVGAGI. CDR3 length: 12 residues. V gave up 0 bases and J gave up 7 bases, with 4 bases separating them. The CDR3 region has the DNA TGTGCCAGCAGTTACTCCACCCAGCCCCAGCATTTT. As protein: CASSYSTQPQHF.

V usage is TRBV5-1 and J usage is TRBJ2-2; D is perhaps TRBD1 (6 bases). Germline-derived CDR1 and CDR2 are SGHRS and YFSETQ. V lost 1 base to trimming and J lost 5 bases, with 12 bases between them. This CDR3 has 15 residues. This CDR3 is CASSLSQGRTGELFF. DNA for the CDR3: TGCGCCAGCAGCTTGAGCCAGGGGAGAACCGGGGAGCTGTTTTTT.

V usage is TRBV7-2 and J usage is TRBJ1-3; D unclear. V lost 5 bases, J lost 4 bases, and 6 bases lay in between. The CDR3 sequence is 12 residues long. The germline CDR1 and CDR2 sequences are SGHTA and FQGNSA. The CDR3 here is CASSPRGNTIYF. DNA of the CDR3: TGTGCCAGCAGCCCCAGGGGAAACACCATATATTTT.

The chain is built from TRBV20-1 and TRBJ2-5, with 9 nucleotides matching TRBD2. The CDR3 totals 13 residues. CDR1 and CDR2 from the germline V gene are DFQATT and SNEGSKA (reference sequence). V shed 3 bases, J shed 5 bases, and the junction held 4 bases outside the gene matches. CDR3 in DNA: TGCAGTGCTAGGGTAGCGGGGGTTGAGACCCAGTACTTC. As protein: CSARVAGVETQYF.

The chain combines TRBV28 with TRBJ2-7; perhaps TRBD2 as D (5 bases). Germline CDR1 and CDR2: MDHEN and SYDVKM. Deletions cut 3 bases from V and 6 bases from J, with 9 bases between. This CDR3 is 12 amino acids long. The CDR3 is CASSLAAAEQYF. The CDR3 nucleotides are TGTGCCAGCAGTTTGGCAGCGGCCGAGCAGTACTTC.